The 7 T cell receptor beta chains reported below all come from one sample, sequenced in a study of high-grade serous ovarian cancer treatment subgroups. The assay was immunoSEQ multiplex PCR, and TCRdb's table has in-frame clones only and misses some. This table has 6,000 to 8,000 clones, over 70% appearing once. The tumor samples were collected prior to definitive surgery or chemotherapy. Sequenced material: tumor tissue. These receptors were taken from a human donor with high-grade serous ovarian cancer.

J is TRBJ1-5 and V is TRBV28, with 8 bases aligning to TRBD1. V lost 11 bases to trimming and J lost 5 bases; unmatched junction nucleotides: 5. The CDR3 has 12 residues. Germline lookup yields CDR1 MDHEN and CDR2 SYDVKM. This chain's CDR3 is CAHQGAYQPQHF. The CDR3 DNA sequence: TGTGCCCATCAGGGGGCTTATCAGCCCCAGCATTTT. The whole variable domain, filled in from reference TRBV28 and TRBJ1-5, reads DVKVTQSSRYLVKRTGEKVFLECVQDMDHENMFWYRQDPGLGLRLIYFSYDVKMKEKGDIPEGYSVSREKKERFSLILESASTNQTSMYLCAHQGAYQPQHFGDGTRLSIL.

The rearrangement uses TRBV4-3 and TRBJ1-4; D ambiguous. Trimming cost V 0 bases and J 8 bases, with 10 bases left between them. The CDR3 extends over 14 amino acids. Germline CDR1 is LGHNA and CDR2 is YSLEER. The chain's CDR3 is CASSQDKLGEKLFF. CDR3 nucleotides: TGCGCCAGCAGCCAAGATAAATTAGGGGAAAAACTGTTTTTT.

The chain is built from TRBV14 and TRBJ1-2; 9 bases are shared with TRBD1. Losses at the gene ends were 5 bases for V and 6 bases for J; bases not matched to a gene: 16. The CDR3 covers 17 residues. CDR1 and CDR2 (germline): SGHDN, FVKESK. For the CDR3, the DNA is TGTGCCAGCAGCGGGGGGACAGGGAATTTGGGAGTGAATGGCTACACCTTC. It yields the protein CASSGGTGNLGVNGYTF.

The chain links TRBV11-2 to TRBJ2-5; 7 bases match TRBD2. The J call may be wrong; the DNA end is better matched by TRBJ2-7. Germline V CDR1 and CDR2: SGHAT, FQNNGV. The CDR3 has 15 residues. The CDR3 is CASSLGTTVLNEQYF. The CDR3 DNA is TGTGCCAGCAGCCTTGGGACTACCGTTCTAAACGAGCAGTACTTC.

The gene calls are TRBV28 and TRBJ1-1, with TRBD1 identical over 9 bases. Germline-derived CDR1 and CDR2 are MDHEN and SYDVKM. CDR3 size: 15 residues. V gave up 2 bases and J gave up 10 bases; unmatched junction bases: 11. The CDR3 reads CASSLNSGQGRVAFF. The CDR3 bases are TGTGCCAGCAGTTTAAATTCGGGACAGGGTAGAGTAGCTTTCTTT.

The chain joins TRBV2 to TRBJ1-5, with a possible D match to TRBD1 (5 bases). V was clipped by 6 bases and J by 4 bases, with 10 bases between them. This CDR3 is 13 amino acids long. Germline assignment: CDR1 SNHLY and CDR2 FYNNEI. The CDR3 nucleotides are TGTGCCAGCAGCCGGGACGTTAATCAGCCCCAGCATTTT. As protein: CASSRDVNQPQHF.

V and J are TRBV7-6 and TRBJ1-1, with a weak D call TRBD1 (5 bases). Looked up from germline, CDR1 is SGHVS and CDR2 is FNYEAQ. V lost 1 base, J lost 1 base, and 16 bases lay in between. The CDR3 is 17 amino acids. CDR3 in amino acids: CASSLDMVGRGNTEAFF. The CDR3, as DNA: TGTGCCAGCAGCTTAGATATGGTAGGGAGGGGGAACACTGAAGCTTTCTTT.